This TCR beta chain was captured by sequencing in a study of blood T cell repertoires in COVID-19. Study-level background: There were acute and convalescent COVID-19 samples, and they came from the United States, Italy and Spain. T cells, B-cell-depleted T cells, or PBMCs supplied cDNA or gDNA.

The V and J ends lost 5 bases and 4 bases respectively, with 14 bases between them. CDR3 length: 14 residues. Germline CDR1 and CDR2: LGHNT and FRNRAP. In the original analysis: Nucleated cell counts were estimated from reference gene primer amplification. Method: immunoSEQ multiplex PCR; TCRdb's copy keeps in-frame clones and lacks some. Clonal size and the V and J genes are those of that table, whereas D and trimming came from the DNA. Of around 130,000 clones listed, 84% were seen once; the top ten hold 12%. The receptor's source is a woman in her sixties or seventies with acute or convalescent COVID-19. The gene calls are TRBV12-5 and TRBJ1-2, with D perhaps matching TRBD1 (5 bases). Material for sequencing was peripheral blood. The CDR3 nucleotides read TGTGCTAGTGGTCCTCCGGGACTCTTCTATGGCTACACCTTC. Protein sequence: CASGPPGLFYGYTF. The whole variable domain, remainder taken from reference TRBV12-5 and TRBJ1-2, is DARVTQTPRHKVTEMGQEVTMRCQPILGHNTVFWYRQTMMQGLELLAYFRNRAPLDDSGMPKDRFSAEMPDATLATLKIQPSEPRDSAVYFCASGPPGLFYGYTFGSGTRLTVV.